This is a list of T cell receptor beta chains from one sample in a study of metastatic and nonmetastatic thyroid tumors. TCRdb used MiXCR to call clones anew from the PCR reads. This sample has some 90,000 clones; around 7.8% occur once, and the top ten carry approximately 10%. Sequenced sample: blood. The source of these receptors is a female donor with papillary thyroid cancer or a benign thyroid nodule (not recorded which). Some clones in this sample may be carry-over from other donors' samples. Both conserved end residues are part of each CDR3. A D gene is named only where the DNA matches it firmly. Clone size is given for some rows only: seen once, a few or many times, or a class if the clone is expanded.

abundance	v_gene	j_gene	len	d_gene	CDR3nt	CDR3aa
many	TRBV6-1	TRBJ1-2	15	TRBD1	TGTGCCAGCAGTTCCGCGACAGGGTTAGGTAGGGGCTACACCTTC	CASSSATGLGRGYTF
many	TRBV19	TRBJ2-1	12	.	TGTGCCAGTAGTATAAACGGCTATGAGCAGTTCTTC	CASSINGYEQFF
many	TRBV12-3/TRBV12-4	TRBJ2-2	17	TRBD1	TGTGCCAGCGGCGATAGACAGGGCTACGCGAACACCGGGGAGCTGTTTTTT	CASGDRQGYANTGELFF
medium-sized	TRBV6-1	TRBJ1-2	14	TRBD1	TGTGCCAGCAGTGAGGGGACAGGGCTCTATGGCTACACCTTC	CASSEGTGLYGYTF
many	TRBV7-2	TRBJ2-2	15	TRBD2	TGTGCCAGCAAGGAGCGGGGGGGCCACACCGGGGAGCTGTTTTTT	CASKERGGHTGELFF
many	TRBV6-4	TRBJ2-3	15	.	TGTGCCAGCAGTGACCAAGGGGGTAGCACAGATACGCAGTATTTT	CASSDQGGSTDTQYF
many	TRBV6-4	TRBJ2-3	14	TRBD2	TGTGCCAGCAGTGACACGGGGGGGGCAGATACGCAGTATTTT	CASSDTGGADTQYF
many	TRBV19	TRBJ1-2	11	.	TGTGCCAGGGGGAGGGGAGATGGCTACACCTTC	CARGRGDGYTF
many	TRBV6-1	TRBJ2-2	12	.	TGTGCCAGCGGGGGAAGCACCGGGGAGCTGTTTTTT	CASGGSTGELFF
.	TRBV6-1	TRBJ2-2	15	TRBD1	TGTGCCTGCCAAACAGGGGTCGCGAGTTCCGGGGAGCTGTTTTTT	CACQTGVASSGELFF
few	TRBV6-2/TRBV6-3	TRBJ1-5	17	TRBD1	TGTGCCAGCAGTTGGGACAGGGGAGCTCCTGGCAATCAGCTCCAGCATTTT	CASSWDRGAPGNQLQHF
many	TRBV3-1	TRBJ1-6	14	TRBD1	TGTGCCAGCAGCCAAGGACAGGGCCAATCACCCCTCCACTTT	CASSQGQGQSPLHF
many	TRBV3-1	TRBJ1-3	15	TRBD1	TGTGCCAGCAGCCGGACCACAGGGGCTGGAAACACCATATATTTT	CASSRTTGAGNTIYF
many	TRBV28	TRBJ1-4	14	TRBD1	TGTGCCAGCAGCTTAACAGGGGGCAGGAAAAAACTGTTTTTT	CASSLTGGRKKLFF
many	TRBV4-1	TRBJ1-2	11	.	TGCGCCTCATCGGGTAACTATGGCTACACCTTC	CASSGNYGYTF
many	TRBV20-1	TRBJ2-7	14	.	TGCAGTGCTTTAGGGTCCAGGCCGAACCCCGAGCAGTACTTC	CSALGSRPNPEQYF
once	TRBV18	TRBJ2-3	15	TRBD1	TGTGCCAGCTCACCCCAATACAGGGGGCTGGATACGCAGTATTTT	CASSPQYRGLDTQYF
many	TRBV6-1	TRBJ1-6	13	.	TGTGCCAGCACTCAAGAGTTCAATTCACCCCTCCACTTT	CASTQEFNSPLHF
many	TRBV15	TRBJ1-1	14	.	TGTGCCACCAGCAGAGGTGAAGGATCGGGGGTGGCTTTCTTT	CATSRGEGSGVAFF
many	TRBV19	TRBJ1-2	16	TRBD1	TGTGCCAGTAGTATTTTACGAGGGACAGGTGACTATGGCTACACCTTC	CASSILRGTGDYGYTF
many	TRBV30	TRBJ2-2	14	TRBD1	TGTGCCCTGATTAGACAGGGGAACACCGGGGAGCTGTTTTTT	CALIRQGNTGELFF
few	TRBV2	TRBJ1-6	14	TRBD1	TGCGCCAGCAGAGCGGCAGGGGGGAATTCACCCCTCCACTTT	CASRAAGGNSPLHF
many	TRBV9	TRBJ1-3	14	.	TGTGCCAGCAGCGTAGTGGCAGAGGGAAACACCATATATTTT	CASSVVAEGNTIYF
many	TRBV20-1	TRBJ2-5	14	TRBD2	TGCAGTGCTAGAACTAGCGGGGTTGTAGAGACCCAGTACTTC	CSARTSGVVETQYF
many	TRBV4-1	TRBJ1-1	16	.	TGCGCCAGCAGCCAAAGACGAAAGGGGGGGAGCACTGAAGCTTTCTTT	CASSQRRKGGSTEAFF
many	TRBV5-6	TRBJ2-7	15	TRBD1	TGTGCCAGCAGCTTGTATAGGGGGCTACCCTACGAGCAGTACTTC	CASSLYRGLPYEQYF
many	TRBV7-2	TRBJ1-6	13	.	TGTGCCAGCAGCTTATTCATGGAGGCCAGCCTCCACTTT	CASSLFMEASLHF
many	TRBV6-1	TRBJ2-5	15	TRBD2	TGTGCCAGCAGTGGGACTAGCGGGGGGGCCGAGACCCAGTACTTC	CASSGTSGGAETQYF
many	TRBV7-2	TRBJ1-5	16	.	TGTGCCAGCAGCCCTGCGGGGGGTTATAGCAATCAGCCCCAGCATTTT	CASSPAGGYSNQPQHF
many	TRBV30	TRBJ2-5	16	TRBD1	TGTGCCTGGAGTGCCCAAAGGTACAGGGGGCGAGAGACCCAGTACTTC	CAWSAQRYRGRETQYF
.	TRBV3-1	TRBJ2-5	15	.	TGTGCCAGCAGCCAAGATACGACGGGGGCAAAGACCCAGTACTTC	CASSQDTTGAKTQYF
.	TRBV9	TRBJ1-1	17	.	TGTGCCAGCAGCGCTCTCTGGGGCGGGGGGGGCGACACTGAAGCTTTCTTT	CASSALWGGGGDTEAFF
many	TRBV5-1	TRBJ2-7	15	.	TGCGCCAGCAGCTCGACAGGTCTCGGGGTCTACGAGCAGTACTTC	CASSSTGLGVYEQYF
many	TRBV14	TRBJ2-3	16	.	TGTGCCAGCAGCCAACTTGGGCGGGGCAGCACAGATACGCAGTATTTT	CASSQLGRGSTDTQYF
many	TRBV12-3/TRBV12-4	TRBJ2-3	14	.	TGTGCCAGCAGTTTTGGGCTAAGCACAGATACGCAGTATTTT	CASSFGLSTDTQYF
many	TRBV11-1	TRBJ1-2	16	.	TGTGCCAGCAGCCCAGGGTATGCACAGGGAAACTATGGCTACACCTTC	CASSPGYAQGNYGYTF
many	TRBV29-1	TRBJ1-2	13	.	TGCAGCGTCGAAAATAGGGCAGCCTATGGCTACACCTTC	CSVENRAAYGYTF
many	TRBV20-1	TRBJ2-5	11	.	TGCAGTGCTAGAGTAGTCGAGACCCAGTACTTC	CSARVVETQYF
.	TRBV30	TRBJ2-7	15	TRBD1	TGTGCCTGGGGGGAGGGACAGGGGAATTGGGACGAGCAGTACTTC	CAWGEGQGNWDEQYF
many	TRBV2	TRBJ2-2	13	TRBD1	TGTGCCAGCACCAACAGGGGGACCGGGGAGCTGTTTTTT	CASTNRGTGELFF
many	TRBV12-5	TRBJ2-5	13	TRBD1	TGTGCTAGTGGGGACACAGGGGGTTGGGCCCAGTACTTC	CASGDTGGWAQYF
many	TRBV6-1	TRBJ1-6	14	.	TGTGCCAGCAGTGAGGGGATAGGGGGTTCACCCCTCCACTTT	CASSEGIGGSPLHF
many	TRBV2	TRBJ1-6	13	.	TGTGCCAGCAGTGGGCAGTATAATTCACCCCTCCACTTT	CASSGQYNSPLHF
many	TRBV19	TRBJ1-6	13	.	TGTGCCAGTAGTTCACGGGAGGACTCACCCCTCCACTTT	CASSSREDSPLHF
many	TRBV4-1	TRBJ1-4	16	.	TGCGCCAGCAGCCAAGGCACGGGGACGGTCGATGAAAAACTGTTTTTT	CASSQGTGTVDEKLFF
many	TRBV12-3/TRBV12-4	TRBJ1-2	14	TRBD1	TGTGCCAGCAGGCCTCACTCAGGGGGCGACGGCTACACCTTC	CASRPHSGGDGYTF
many	TRBV19	TRBJ2-3	11	.	TGTGCCAGTAGTATTGGTGATACGCAGTATTTT	CASSIGDTQYF
many	TRBV27	TRBJ2-1	14	TRBD2	TGTGCCAGCAACGGGGGGGCGGGGCTTAATGAGCAGTTCTTC	CASNGGAGLNEQFF
many	TRBV7-9	TRBJ2-3	13	.	TGTGCCAGCAGCCCCCGTGAGAGCGATACGCAGTATTTT	CASSPRESDTQYF
.	TRBV3-1	TRBJ2-7	15	.	TGTGCCAGCAGCCAAGCCCCCGCACTAGAATACGAGCAGTACTTC	CASSQAPALEYEQYF
.	TRBV28	TRBJ1-2	14	.	TGTGCCAGCAGTTTAGGGTGGAGGTCCTATGGCTACACCTTC	CASSLGWRSYGYTF
many	TRBV4-1	TRBJ2-7	15	.	TGCGCCAGCAGCCAATCTAACGCTCTCCTCTACGAGCAGTACTTC	CASSQSNALLYEQYF
many	TRBV27	TRBJ2-2	13	.	TGTGCCAGCAGGCTGGCGAACACCGGGGAGCTGTTTTTT	CASRLANTGELFF
many	TRBV5-1	TRBJ2-7	13	.	TGCGCCAGCAGTAGGGACACGTTCTACGAGCAGTACTTC	CASSRDTFYEQYF
.	TRBV5-1	TRBJ2-3	18	TRBD2	TGCGCCAGCAGCTTGGGGCCTAGCGGGGGGCCCCGCACAGATACGCAGTATTTT	CASSLGPSGGPRTDTQYF
many	TRBV12-3/TRBV12-4	TRBJ1-1	12	.	TGTGCCAGCAGCCTTATGAGGGGTGAAGCTTTCTTT	CASSLMRGEAFF
once	TRBV5-1	TRBJ2-5	15	.	TGCGCCAGCAGCAAGGATGTGGGGCCGCGGGAGACCCAGTACTTC	CASSKDVGPRETQYF